This is a list of T cell receptor beta chains from one sample in a study of blood T cells in healthy people across ages. TCRdb reprocessed the 5' RACE reads with MiXCR, giving one entry per CDR3 protein. The sample holds about 970,000 distinct CDR3 sequences, just over 50% seen once. Sequenced material: blood. The receptors derive from a woman aged 60-70 years in good health. CDR3s include the opening cysteine and the closing phenylalanine or tryptophan. The D gene is left open where the match is weak. Rows may omit the clone size; those that give it use once, few, many or a size class.

CDR3 protein,CDR3 DNA,D gene,V gene,J gene,CDR3 length,clone size
CASSPNQGALGGYTF,TGTGCCAGCTCACCAAATCAGGGGGCGCTCGGTGGCTACACCTTC,TRBD1,TRBV18,TRBJ1-2,15,NA
CASSPVASLDNEQFF,TGTGCCAGCAGCCCGGTGGCTAGTTTAGACAATGAGCAGTTCTTC,NA,TRBV27,TRBJ2-1,15,NA
CASRETVGSYEQYF,TGTGCCAGTAGGGAAACGGTAGGCTCCTACGAGCAGTACTTC,NA,TRBV19,TRBJ2-7,14,NA
CASSYVSSYNEQFF,TGTGCCAGCAGTTACGTGAGCTCCTACAATGAGCAGTTCTTC,NA,TRBV6-2/TRBV6-3,TRBJ2-1,14,NA
CASSLYGTGNTIYF,TGTGCCAGCAGTTTGTACGGCACTGGAAACACCATATATTTT,NA,TRBV28,TRBJ1-3,14,once
CASSYSSGDTQYF,TGTGCCAGCAGTTACTCTAGCGGGGATACGCAGTATTTT,TRBD2,TRBV6-6,TRBJ2-3,13,few
CATSRAGQGVEKLFF,TGTGCCACCAGCCGAGCGGGACAGGGGGTTGAAAAACTGTTTTTT,TRBD1,TRBV15,TRBJ1-4,15,NA
CSVDKGNVGTQYF,TGCAGCGTTGATAAAGGGAATGTAGGTACGCAGTATTTT,NA,TRBV29-1,TRBJ2-3,13,NA
CASSPGRLSYEQYF,TGTGCCAGCAGCCCCGGCCGGCTCTCCTACGAGCAGTACTTC,NA,TRBV9,TRBJ2-7,14,NA
CASSPSRDRSYEQYF,TGTGCCAGCAGCCCTTCTAGGGACAGGAGTTACGAGCAGTACTTC,TRBD1,TRBV16,TRBJ2-7,15,once
CASSLDGTSGKGQYF,TGTGCCAGCAGTTTAGACGGGACTAGCGGGAAGGGGCAGTACTTC,TRBD2,TRBV12-3/TRBV12-4,TRBJ2-5,15,NA
CASRRASGANVLTF,TGTGCCAGCCGACGGGCCTCTGGGGCCAACGTCCTGACTTTC,NA,TRBV3-1,TRBJ2-6,14,few
CASSQVSDEQFF,TGTGCCAGCAGCCAAGTAAGCGATGAGCAGTTCTTC,NA,TRBV3-1,TRBJ2-1,12,once
CASSQDRQAKETQYF,TGTGCCAGCAGCCAAGATCGACAGGCGAAGGAGACCCAGTACTTC,NA,TRBV3-1,TRBJ2-5,15,NA
CASSLRRLDEQFF,TGTGCCAGCAGCTTACGTCGTTTAGATGAGCAGTTCTTC,NA,TRBV7-2,TRBJ2-1,13,NA
CASRLMTGTEAAYEQYF,TGTGCCAGCAGGCTTATGACCGGGACGGAGGCCGCCTACGAGCAGTACTTC,NA,TRBV28,TRBJ2-7,17,NA
CATSRILGRDNEQFF,TGTGCCACCAGCAGGATACTAGGACGGGACAATGAGCAGTTCTTC,NA,TRBV15,TRBJ2-1,15,NA
CASRLRGRALETQYF,TGTGCCAGCAGGTTAAGAGGGAGGGCCCTTGAGACCCAGTACTTC,TRBD2,TRBV28,TRBJ2-5,15,NA
CASSPIRTSGNVQYF,TGTGCCAGCAGCCCAATCAGGACTAGCGGTAACGTTCAGTACTTC,TRBD2,TRBV7-9,TRBJ2-4,15,NA
CSVSPNTYEQYF,TGCAGCGTTTCCCCTAATACCTACGAGCAGTACTTC,NA,TRBV29-1,TRBJ2-7,12,NA
CSARGDSLSIAEQFF,TGCAGTGCTAGAGGGGACAGCTTGTCAATAGCTGAGCAGTTCTTC,TRBD1,TRBV20-1,TRBJ2-1,15,NA
CASSYSSPGANTGELFF,TGTGCCAGCAGTTACTCATCTCCGGGTGCGAACACCGGGGAGCTGTTTTTT,NA,TRBV6-6,TRBJ2-2,17,NA
CASSQDRGAHGYTF,TGTGCCAGCAGCCAAGATAGGGGGGCGCATGGCTACACCTTC,NA,TRBV14,TRBJ1-2,14,NA
CASSSALAGRYEQYF,TGTGCCAGCAGCTCCGCCTTAGCGGGGAGGTACGAGCAGTACTTC,TRBD2,TRBV11-2,TRBJ2-7,15,NA
CASSFAGADEQYF,TGTGCCAGCAGTTTTGCGGGGGCCGACGAGCAGTACTTC,NA,TRBV27,TRBJ2-7,13,few
CASGGTETEKLFF,TGTGCCTCGGGGGGGACGGAGACTGAAAAACTGTTTTTT,NA,TRBV10-3,TRBJ1-4,13,NA
CAITASGSWTEQFF,TGTGCCATCACCGCTAGCGGGAGTTGGACTGAGCAGTTCTTC,TRBD2,TRBV10-3,TRBJ2-1,14,NA
CASSLAIGTYGYTF,TGTGCCAGCAGCTTAGCGATCGGGACCTATGGCTACACCTTC,NA,TRBV7-9,TRBJ1-2,14,NA
CASRQGAKRESDKNIQYF,TGTGCCAGTAGACAGGGGGCAAAGCGGGAGAGCGACAAAAACATTCAGTACTTC,NA,TRBV19,TRBJ2-4,18,NA
CASTPGQGIYNEQFF,TGTGCCAGCACGCCCGGACAGGGTATTTACAATGAGCAGTTCTTC,TRBD1,TRBV12-3/TRBV12-4,TRBJ2-1,15,NA
CASSFTIKPQHF,TGTGCCAGCAGTTTTACCATCAAGCCCCAGCATTTT,NA,TRBV28,TRBJ1-5,12,few
CASSPKTSGLQFF,TGTGCCAGCTCACCAAAGACTAGCGGGCTCCAGTTCTTC,TRBD2,TRBV18,TRBJ2-1,13,NA
CASSPTRGSYNEQFF,TGTGCCAGCAGTCCCACTAGGGGCTCCTACAATGAGCAGTTCTTC,NA,TRBV27,TRBJ2-1,15,NA
CASSRGQYSYNEQFF,TGTGCCAGCAGCCGGGGACAGTATTCCTACAATGAGCAGTTCTTC,TRBD1,TRBV12-3/TRBV12-4,TRBJ2-1,15,few
CATSTVAGGADTQYF,TGTGCCACCAGCACAGTAGCGGGAGGAGCAGATACGCAGTATTTT,TRBD2,TRBV15,TRBJ2-3,15,few
CSAREAGVGGQETQYF,TGCAGTGCTAGAGAAGCGGGAGTGGGAGGCCAAGAGACCCAGTACTTC,TRBD2,TRBV20-1,TRBJ2-5,16,NA
CASSVDREDTQYF,TGTGCCAGCAGCGTCGATCGGGAGGATACGCAGTATTTT,NA,TRBV7-2,TRBJ2-3,13,NA
CASSLATAAQETQYF,TGCGCCAGCAGCTTGGCCACAGCGGCCCAAGAGACCCAGTACTTC,NA,TRBV5-1,TRBJ2-5,15,NA
CSVLEGEYEQYF,TGCAGCGTCCTGGAGGGGGAGTACGAGCAGTACTTC,NA,TRBV29-1,TRBJ2-7,12,NA
CASSGQNSGANVLTF,TGTGCCAGCAGTGGACAAAACTCTGGGGCCAACGTCCTGACTTTC,NA,TRBV4-2,TRBJ2-6,15,NA
CASSSPKVHPLNTEAFF,TGTGCCAGCAGTTCACCCAAAGTCCACCCGCTGAACACTGAAGCTTTCTTT,NA,TRBV12-3/TRBV12-4,TRBJ1-1,17,NA
CASSPHRGSTDTQYF,TGTGCCAGCAGCCCCCATAGGGGAAGCACAGATACGCAGTATTTT,NA,TRBV2,TRBJ2-3,15,NA
CASSAGTESIQYF,TGTGCCAGCAGTGCCGGGACAGAATCAATTCAGTACTTC,TRBD1,TRBV7-9,TRBJ2-4,13,NA
CSARGQTPHTGELFF,TGCAGTGCTAGAGGCCAAACACCTCACACCGGGGAGCTGTTTTTT,NA,TRBV20-1,TRBJ2-2,15,once
CASSLVTGTRTDTQYF,TGTGCCAGCAGCTTAGTTACAGGGACCCGCACAGATACGCAGTATTTT,NA,TRBV7-6,TRBJ2-3,16,many
CAISEFTLRDEQYF,TGTGCCATCAGTGAGTTCACCCTTAGAGACGAGCAGTACTTC,NA,TRBV10-3,TRBJ2-7,14,NA
CASSQAGPGKETQYF,TGTGCCAGCAGCCAAGCGGGTCCCGGGAAGGAGACCCAGTACTTC,NA,TRBV3-1,TRBJ2-5,15,NA
CSASSYLDKTYEQYF,TGCAGTGCTAGTTCCTACCTGGACAAAACCTACGAGCAGTACTTC,NA,TRBV20-1,TRBJ2-7,15,NA
CASSYSGNEQFF,TGTGCCAGCAGTTACTCTGGGAATGAGCAGTTCTTC,NA,TRBV6-6,TRBJ2-1,12,few
CASSTFGTSVDNEQFF,TGTGCCAGCAGCACCTTTGGGACTAGCGTTGACAATGAGCAGTTCTTC,TRBD2,TRBV11-2,TRBJ2-1,16,NA
CSALDRGLTTNEKLFF,TGCAGTGCCCTGGACAGGGGGCTTACAACTAATGAAAAACTGTTTTTT,TRBD1,TRBV20-1,TRBJ1-4,16,NA